These 24 T cell receptor beta chains were all obtained from the same sample, sequenced in a study of blood T cell repertoires in COVID-19. Generated by immunoSEQ multiplex PCR, the TCRdb table keeps only in-frame clones and is missing some. This table holds some 530,000 clones, over 75% found once. The sequencing sample was made of peripheral blood. These receptors were collected from a human donor in a cohort sampled during active COVID-19.

The chain combines TRBV6-1 with TRBJ1-2, with D hard to call. The V end lost 0 bases, the J end lost 1 base, and 18 bases lay between the germline ends. This CDR3 has 18 residues. Germline loops: CDR1 MNHNS, CDR2 SASEGT. This CDR3 is CASSEAPIGVLVNYGYTF. In DNA, the CDR3 is TGTGCCAGCAGTGAAGCCCCCATCGGAGTATTGGTTAACTATGGCTACACCTTC.

The gene calls are TRBV6-1 and TRBJ2-7, with D perhaps TRBD2 (5 bases). Trimming took 2 bases from V and 7 from J, leaving 9 bases between them. CDR1 and CDR2 from the germline V gene are MNHNS and SASEGT. CDR3 size: 12 residues. The CDR3: CASSEKRWEQYF. The CDR3 DNA reads as TGTGCCAGCAGTGAAAAGCGGTGGGAGCAGTACTTC.

CDR3 sequence: CASSEYQIGELFF. In DNA, the CDR3 is TGTGCCAGCAGTGAATATCAGATCGGGGAGCTGTTTTTT. V usage is TRBV25-1 and J usage is TRBJ2-2; D unresolved. The ends were cut back, 0 bases at V and 7 bases at J, with 6 bases in the middle. The CDR3 loop spans 13 amino acids. The germline V gene encodes CDR1 MGHDK and CDR2 SYGVNS.

This chain uses TRBV11-2 with TRBJ2-1, with D tentatively TRBD2 (7 bases). V was pared by 5 bases and J by 4 bases, with 18 bases between. CDR1 and CDR2 from the germline V gene are SGHAT and FQNNGV. The CDR3 loop spans 16 amino acids. The CDR3 DNA reads as TGTGCCAGCAGCACCCGGGGGGCAGGGGCGTACAATGAGCAGTTCTTC. As protein: CASSTRGAGAYNEQFF.

This clone was seen only once. The rearrangement links TRBV12-3 or TRBV12-4 to TRBJ1-5; D is possibly TRBD1 (5 bases). Between the trimmed V and J ends, which lost 4 bases and 4 bases, there was a span of 8 bases. This CDR3 has 13 residues. This CDR3 is CASSYGGNQPQHF. The CDR3 region has the DNA TGTGCCAGCAGTTACGGGGGAAATCAGCCCCAGCATTTT.

The chain is built from TRBV5-1 and TRBJ2-5; TRBD1 agrees at 8 bases. The CDR3 covers 15 residues. J gave up 5 bases and V 2 bases, and 8 bases lay outside the gene matches. CDR1 SGHRS and CDR2 YFSETQ come from the germline V gene. CDR3 DNA sequence: TGCGCCAGCAGCTTACCGCAGGGGGCTGGGGAGACCCAGTACTTC. Its translation: CASSLPQGAGETQYF.

This clone was seen only once. The rearrangement joins TRBV3-1 (or the pseudogene TRBV3-2) to TRBJ2-1; the D gene is possibly TRBD2 (6 bases). Germline loops: CDR1 LGHDT, CDR2 YNNKEL (reference sequence). The CDR3 contains 17 residues. The V and J ends lost 0 bases and 0 bases respectively, with 12 bases between them. The chain's CDR3 is CASSQDAGRTSYNEQFF. The CDR3, as DNA: TGTGCCAGCAGCCAAGATGCGGGGAGAACCTCCTACAATGAGCAGTTCTTC.

This rearrangement joins TRBV29-1 to TRBJ2-2; D remains ambiguous. The germline gives CDR1 SQVTM, CDR2 ANQGSEA. V lost 5 bases to trimming and J lost 0 bases, with 7 bases between them. The CDR3 is 13 residues long. CDR3 bases: TGCAGCGTTAGCGTGGCGAACACCGGGGAGCTGTTTTTT. Amino acids: CSVSVANTGELFF.

The chain uses TRBV5-8 and TRBJ1-1; the D is unclear. The CDR3 has 14 residues. Germline V gene sequence: CDR1 SGHTS, CDR2 YDEGEE. V dropped 2 bases and J dropped 4 bases, with 12 bases sitting between them. CDR3 loop: CASSFGERGTEAFF. The CDR3 DNA sequence: TGTGCCAGCAGCTTCGGGGAAAGAGGCACTGAAGCTTTCTTT. Full variable domain (missing parts from reference TRBV5-8 and TRBJ1-1): EAGVTQSPTHLIKTRGQQATLRCSPISGHTSVYWYQQALGLGLQFLLWYDEGEERNRGNFPPRFSGRQFPNYSSELNVNALELEDSALYLCASSFGERGTEAFFGQGTRLTVV.

The chain recombines TRBV7-9 with TRBJ2-2; 9 positions agree with TRBD1. CDR3 length equals 15 residues. Germline trimming cut 0 bases from V and 5 bases from J; bases unmatched to any gene: 1. Per germline, CDR1 SEHNR and CDR2 FQNEAQ (reference sequence). CDR3 DNA sequence: TGTGCCAGCAGCTTAGCCGGGACAGGGACCGGGGAGCTGTTTTTT. Translating gives CASSLAGTGTGELFF.

The V call is TRBV19, the J call TRBJ2-6, with 9 bases aligning to TRBD1. J was trimmed by 2 bases and V by 3 bases; bases with no gene match: 2. From germline, CDR1 is LNHDA and CDR2 SQIVND (reference sequence). The CDR3 totals 16 residues. The CDR3 reads CASSIWTGAGANVLTF. The CDR3, as DNA: TGTGCCAGTAGTATCTGGACAGGGGCTGGGGCCAACGTCCTGACTTTC.

The chain has TRBV19 and TRBJ2-2, with D possibly being TRBD2 (5 bases). There are 13 residues in the CDR3. Germline CDR1 and CDR2: LNHDA and SQIVND (reference sequence). Trimming stripped 10 bases from V and 4 bases from J, with 13 bases between. Here the CDR3 reads CATGFLRTGELFF. The CDR3 DNA is TGTGCCACGGGATTCTTGCGCACCGGGGAGCTGTTTTTT. The full variable domain, with the rest looked up from reference TRBV19 and TRBJ2-2, is DGGITQSPKYLFRKEGQNVTLSCEQNLNHDAMYWYRQDPGQGLRLIYYSQIVNDFQKGDIAEGYSVSREKKESFPLTVTSAQKNPTAFYLCATGFLRTGELFFGEGSRLTVL.

The V gene is TRBV5-6, the J gene TRBJ1-4, with D perhaps TRBD1 (5 bases). Germline assignment: CDR1 SGHDT and CDR2 YYEEEE. The CDR3 is 15 residues long. V dropped 4 bases and J dropped 8 bases, with 18 bases sitting between them. CDR3 sequence (DNA): TGTGCCAGCAGCGGAGTTGGGGCTGGAAGCGAAAAACTGTTTTTT. As protein: CASSGVGAGSEKLFF.

CDR3 coding DNA: TGTGCCAGCAACGAGAAGGAGACCCAGTACTTC. It codes for CASNEKETQYF. The chain is built from TRBV28 and TRBJ2-5; D not resolved. The V and J ends lost 7 bases and 5 bases respectively, with 8 bases between them. Germline lookup yields CDR1 MDHEN and CDR2 SYDVKM. CDR3 length equals 11 residues.

The CDR3 DNA is TGTGCCAGCGGCGCGCGGAATGAGCAGTTCTTC. Amino acid sequence: CASGARNEQFF. V is TRBV12-3 or TRBV12-4 and J is TRBJ2-1; D is uncertain. The CDR3 extends over 11 amino acids. V was trimmed by 8 bases and J by 7 bases, leaving 9 bases between them.

This clone was detected a few times. The chain carries TRBV24-1 and TRBJ2-1; TRBD2 aligns across 12 bases. Germline loops: CDR1 KGHDR, CDR2 SFDVKD. V lost 3 bases to trimming and J lost 10 bases; unmatched junction nucleotides: 6. The CDR3 is 15 amino acids. CDR3 DNA sequence: TGTGCCACCAGTGATCGAGGACTAGCGGGATACGAGCAGTTCTTC. Protein product: CATSDRGLAGYEQFF.

V is TRBV7-3 and J is TRBJ2-2, with D tentatively TRBD2 (6 bases). Germline CDR1 is SGHTA and CDR2 is FQGTGA. V gave up 3 bases and J gave up 7 bases, with 15 bases separating them. The CDR3 length is 15 residues. CDR3 in DNA: TGTGCCAGCAGCTTTGGGGGGAGTGGAGGCGGGGAGCTGTTTTTT. It yields the protein CASSFGGSGGGELFF.

V is TRBV19 and J is TRBJ1-4; no firm D call. The length of the CDR3 is 15 residues. Germline V gives CDR1 LNHDA, CDR2 SQIVND (reference sequence). V was cut by 7 bases and J by 0 bases, with 12 bases left in between. In DNA, the CDR3 is TGTGCCAGTAATCTCTTGTCTGCAACTAATGAAAAACTGTTTTTT. This encodes CASNLLSATNEKLFF. The full variable domain, its missing parts supplied by reference TRBV19 and TRBJ1-4, is DGGITQSPKYLFRKEGQNVTLSCEQNLNHDAMYWYRQDPGQGLRLIYYSQIVNDFQKGDIAEGYSVSREKKESFPLTVTSAQKNPTAFYLCASNLLSATNEKLFFGSGTQLSVL.

The chain joins TRBV6-5 to TRBJ1-1; D might be TRBD1 (6 bases). This CDR3 contains 15 residues. Trimming left V 2 bases short and J 2 bases short, with 12 bases between. Germline values: CDR1 MNHEY, CDR2 SVGAGI. For the CDR3, the DNA is TGTGCCAGCAGTTACGGACAGACAATCAACACTGAAGCTTTCTTT. It encodes CASSYGQTINTEAFF.

The V call is TRBV5-1, the J call TRBJ1-5; 7 bases are shared with TRBD1. This CDR3 contains 16 residues. Trimming took 4 bases from V and 6 from J; bases not matched to a gene: 13. CDR1 and CDR2 (germline): SGHRS, YFSETQ. The chain's CDR3 is CASSPAGQEGGQPQHF. CDR3 coding DNA: TGCGCCAGCAGCCCGGCCGGACAGGAAGGTGGTCAGCCCCAGCATTTT.

This chain connects TRBV21-1 to TRBJ2-3; the table calls TRBD1, which could not be checked here. TRBV21-1 is marked as a pseudogene. This CDR3 has 15 residues. CDR3 amino acids: CASSNQSVKRDTQYF. CDR3 in DNA: TGTGCCAGCAGCAATCAGTCAGTTAAACGAGATACGCAGTATTTT.

This chain uses TRBV18 with TRBJ2-2; 8 bases agree with TRBD1. The CDR3 loop spans 13 amino acids. With V trimmed by 11 bases and J by 5 bases, 7 bases remained unmatched. Germline V gene data show CDR1 as KGHSH and CDR2 as LQKENI. DNA for the CDR3: TGTGCCGTCAGCAGGGGGCTAACCGGGGAGCTGTTTTTT. It is translated as CAVSRGLTGELFF.

This rearrangement joins TRBV6-5 to TRBJ1-1, with a tentative D call TRBD1 (5 bases). CDR1 and CDR2 (germline): MNHEY, SVGAGI. The CDR3 contains 15 residues. Trimming took off 6 bases at V and 0 bases at J, with 14 bases between the two ends. In DNA form, the CDR3 reads TGTGCCAGCAGCTCTATCAGGGCAATGAACACTGAAGCTTTCTTT. Protein sequence: CASSSIRAMNTEAFF.

The chain uses TRBV14 and TRBJ1-3; 9 bases map to TRBD1. After removal of 4 bases from V and 2 bases from J, the junction contained 3 bases not matched to a gene. The V gene's germline CDR1 is SGHDN and CDR2 FVKESK. CDR3 length: 15 amino acids. The CDR3 bases are TGTGCCAGCAGCCTGAGGACAGGGGCTGGAAACACCATATATTTT. This gives the protein CASSLRTGAGNTIYF.